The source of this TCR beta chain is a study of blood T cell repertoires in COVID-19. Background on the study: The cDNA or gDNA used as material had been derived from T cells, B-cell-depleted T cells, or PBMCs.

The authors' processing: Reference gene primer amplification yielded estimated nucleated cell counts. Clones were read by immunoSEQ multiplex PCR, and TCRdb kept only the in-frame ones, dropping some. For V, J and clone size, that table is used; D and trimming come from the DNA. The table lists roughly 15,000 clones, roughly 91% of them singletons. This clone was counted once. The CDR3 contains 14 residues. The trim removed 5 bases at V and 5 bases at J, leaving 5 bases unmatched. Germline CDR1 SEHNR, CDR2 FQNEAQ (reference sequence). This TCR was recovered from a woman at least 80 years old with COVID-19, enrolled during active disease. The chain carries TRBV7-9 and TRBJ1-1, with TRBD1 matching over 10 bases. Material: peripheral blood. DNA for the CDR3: TGTGCCAGCAGCAGACAGGGGGCGCGAACTGAAGCTTTCTTT. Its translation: CASSRQGARTEAFF.